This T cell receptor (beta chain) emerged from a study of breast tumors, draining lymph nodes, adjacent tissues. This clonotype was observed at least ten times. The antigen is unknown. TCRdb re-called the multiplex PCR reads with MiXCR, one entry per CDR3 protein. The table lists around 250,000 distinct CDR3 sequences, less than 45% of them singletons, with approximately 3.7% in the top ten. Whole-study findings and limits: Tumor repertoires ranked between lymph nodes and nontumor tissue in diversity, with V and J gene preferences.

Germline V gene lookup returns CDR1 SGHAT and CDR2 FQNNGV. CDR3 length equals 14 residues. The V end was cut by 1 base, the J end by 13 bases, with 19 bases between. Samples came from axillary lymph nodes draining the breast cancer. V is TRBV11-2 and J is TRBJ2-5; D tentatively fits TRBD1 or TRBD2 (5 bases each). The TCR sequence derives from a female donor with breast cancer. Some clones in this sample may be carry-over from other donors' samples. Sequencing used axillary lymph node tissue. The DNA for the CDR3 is TGTGCCAGCAGCTTAGCAGGGCAAGGGACGCGAGGGTACTTC. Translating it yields CASSLAGQGTRGYF.